The 16 T cell receptor beta chains given below trace back to one sample, sequenced in a study of blood T cell repertoires in COVID-19. Generated by immunoSEQ multiplex PCR, the TCRdb table keeps only in-frame clones and is missing some. The sample has approximately 450,000 clones, around 91% seen once. The sequenced sample was PBMCs or T cells enriched from blood (not recorded which). The receptor source for this set is a man aged 25 to 40 who had recovered from COVID-19.

V gene TRBV24-1 combines with J gene TRBJ1-5; the D is unclear. This CDR3 is 14 amino acids long. CDR1 is KGHDR and CDR2 is SFDVKD in the germline V gene. V was cut by 2 bases and J by 2 bases, with 6 bases left in between. Here the CDR3 DNA reads TGTGCCACCAGTGATTCCGGGGGCAATCAGCCCCAGCATTTT. Translation: CATSDSGGNQPQHF.

In nucleotides, the CDR3 is TGTGCCAGCTCAACTGGTTCAGGGGCGGAGGGCTACACCTTC. It encodes CASSTGSGAEGYTF. The gene calls are TRBV28 and TRBJ1-2; tentatively, D is TRBD1 (6 bases). The germline CDR1 and CDR2 sequences are MDHEN and SYDVKM. The ends were cut back, 8 bases at V and 8 bases at J, with 21 bases in the middle. The CDR3 has 14 residues.

The V gene is TRBV7-2, the J gene TRBJ2-2; no definite D call. The CDR3 totals 13 residues. Germline CDR1 SGHTA, CDR2 FQGNSA. V lost 1 base and J 9 bases, leaving 9 bases between the germline ends. The CDR3 nucleotides are TGTGCCAGCAGCTTAGTTGGGCGCAGGGAGCTGTTTTTT. Protein product: CASSLVGRRELFF.

V and J are TRBV28 and TRBJ1-5; D is unresolved. The V gene lost 1 base and the J gene lost 6 bases, with 7 bases spanning the gap. The CDR3 loop spans 13 amino acids. CDR1 is MDHEN and CDR2 is SYDVKM in the germline V gene. The CDR3 loop reads CASSLLSGQPQHF. CDR3 in DNA: TGTGCCAGCAGTTTATTATCAGGTCAGCCCCAGCATTTT.

The chain is built from TRBV5-1 and TRBJ1-2; TRBD1 matches at 8 bases. V shed 4 bases and J 6 bases; nucleotides not matched to a gene: 5. The CDR3 has 13 residues. Germline CDR1 and CDR2: SGHRS and YFSETQ. CDR3 region: CASSVTGEHGYTF. The CDR3 DNA sequence: TGCGCCAGCAGCGTGACAGGGGAGCATGGCTACACCTTC.

This chain joins TRBV28 and TRBJ1-2; D perhaps matches TRBD1 (6 bases). Germline CDR1 is MDHEN and CDR2 is SYDVKM. Trimming took off 3 bases at V and 4 bases at J, with 12 bases between the two ends. The CDR3 sequence is 14 residues long. CDR3 in DNA: TGTGCCAGCAGTTTGTTGGACAGCCTCTATGGCTACACCTTC. It translates to CASSLLDSLYGYTF.

This chain joins TRBV3-1 (or the pseudogene TRBV3-2) and TRBJ1-2; D is unresolved. The CDR3 totals 16 residues. Germline V gene data show CDR1 as LGHDT and CDR2 as YNNKEL (reference sequence). Deletions cut 0 bases from V and 8 bases from J, with 19 bases between. Written as DNA, the CDR3 is TGTGCCAGCAGCCAAGAGAGGGTGCGGGGAATGGGAGGCTACACCTTC. This gives the protein CASSQERVRGMGGYTF.

The genes are TRBV7-2 and TRBJ2-3; the D gene is possibly TRBD2 (5 bases). In germline, CDR1 is SGHTA, CDR2 FQGNSA. There are 14 residues in the CDR3. Trimming stripped 4 bases from V and 1 base from J, with 9 bases between. The CDR3 is CASSSFGGTDTQYF. The CDR3 DNA reads as TGTGCCAGCAGCTCTTTCGGGGGCACAGATACGCAGTATTTT.

The chain is built from TRBV11-2 and TRBJ2-5; TRBD1 aligns across 8 bases. The V gene end was trimmed by 8 bases and the J gene end by 5 bases; junction bases not matched to a gene: 7. Germline lookup yields CDR1 SGHAT and CDR2 FQNNGV. The CDR3 is 13 residues long. CDR3 DNA sequence: TGTGCCAGCTCCCGGACAGGGAGTGAGACCCAGTACTTC. Translating it yields CASSRTGSETQYF.

The rearrangement uses TRBV28 and TRBJ1-5; 8 positions agree with TRBD1. The CDR3 is 18 amino acids. Losses at the gene ends were 6 bases for V and 0 bases for J; bases not matched to a gene: 13. CDR1 and CDR2 from the germline V gene are MDHEN and SYDVKM. The CDR3 loop is CASRGPGQVYYSNQPQHF. Written as DNA, the CDR3 is TGTGCCAGCAGGGGGCCGGGACAGGTTTATTATAGCAATCAGCCCCAGCATTTT.

This sequence joins TRBV19 and TRBJ2-5; 9 bases align to TRBD1. This CDR3 region has 14 residues. The ends lost 6 bases at V and 5 bases at J; junction bases unmatched: 7. CDR1 LNHDA and CDR2 SQIVND come from the germline V gene (reference sequence). DNA for the CDR3: TGTGCCAGTAGCCCGGGACAGGGAGGGGAGACCCAGTACTTC. Protein: CASSPGQGGETQYF.

A few counts support this clone. The chain joins TRBV28 to TRBJ2-7; TRBD1 is a possible D gene (6 bases). V was pared by 3 bases and J by 7 bases, with 16 bases between. Germline V gene sequence: CDR1 MDHEN, CDR2 SYDVKM. The CDR3 has 14 residues. CDR3 sequence: CASSFPGGLGEQYF. The CDR3 nucleotides are TGTGCCAGCAGTTTTCCTGGGGGCCTGGGGGAGCAGTACTTC.

V gene TRBV5-1 combines with J gene TRBJ1-1; D uncertain. Germline V gene lookup returns CDR1 SGHRS and CDR2 YFSETQ. The V gene lost 2 bases and the J gene lost 5 bases, with 10 bases spanning the gap. The CDR3 extends over 13 amino acids. The CDR3 DNA is TGCGCCAGCAGCTTCTACCGAGGGACTGAAGCTTTCTTT. Protein sequence: CASSFYRGTEAFF.

The chain joins TRBV24-1 to TRBJ2-7, with D perhaps TRBD2 (6 bases). The CDR3 is 13 residues long. Germline assignment: CDR1 KGHDR and CDR2 SFDVKD. V lost 7 bases and J lost 3, with 12 bases in between. CDR3 loop: CATRGRNGYEQYF. DNA for the CDR3: TGTGCCACCAGGGGGAGGAACGGCTACGAGCAGTACTTC.

The chain is built from TRBV3-1 (or the pseudogene TRBV3-2) and TRBJ2-7, with 7 nucleotides matching TRBD2. Trimming at V came to 4 bases and at J to 5 bases, leaving 5 bases not matched to a gene. The CDR3 sequence is 13 residues long. Germline lookup yields CDR1 LGHDT and CDR2 YNNKEL (reference sequence). CDR3 sequence: CASSRGGVNEQYF. The CDR3 coding sequence is TGTGCCAGCAGCCGGGGAGGGGTGAACGAGCAGTACTTC.

V and J are TRBV4-1 and TRBJ2-7; D is perhaps TRBD1 (6 bases). Trimming left V 3 bases short and J 6 bases short, with 12 bases between. This CDR3 comprises 13 residues. Germline V lookup: CDR1 MGHRA, CDR2 YSYEKL. The DNA for the CDR3 is TGCGCCAGCAGCCAGAACAGGGCCCCCGAGCAGTACTTC. It encodes CASSQNRAPEQYF.